This T cell receptor delta chain was sequenced for a study of γδ T cells in repeated Plasmodium falciparum infection. For the study at large: Sampling occurred at baseline, pre-infection for selected infections, and 21 days post-infection.

This clone came up a few times. TCRdb shows a much larger clone's protein in place of this DNA's translation, and the two differ at residue 16, likely through a read error; the protein shown is translated from the DNA. TCRdb fed the multiplex PCR reads to CATT. The sample includes 75,000 to 100,000 delta-chain clones, 1.4% seen only once; the top ten take 7% to 9.5%. The TCR originated in a pool of human donors (malaria-infected and uninfected, not separated). The sequenced sample consisted of gamma-delta T cells from blood.

The CDR3 sequence: CACDTLTLSVLGDNRIDKLIF. The CDR3 DNA reads as TGTGCCTGTGACACCCTCACCTTATCTGTACTGGGGGATAATCGCATCGATAAACTCATCTTT. The V gene is TRDV2, the J gene TRDJ1; TRDD3 agrees at 11 bases. The J gene is absent in TCRdb and was assigned here via DNA matching to germline. Losses at the gene ends were 0 bases for V and 4 bases for J; bases not matched to a gene: 21. Germline V gene lookup returns CDR1 GEAIGNYY and CDR2 EKD. This CDR3 has 21 amino acids.